These T cell receptor beta chains were read from a single sample in a study of PD-L1 blockade in urothelial cancer. The assay was immunoSEQ multiplex PCR, and TCRdb's table has in-frame clones only and misses some. The sample includes about 80,000 clones, roughly 87% of them seen just once. This sample comprised PBMCs, obtained around atezolizumab (anti-PD-L1) treatment. The receptors come from a woman in her 70s with urothelial cancer. Both conserved end residues are part of each CDR3. The order of the fields is J gene, D gene, V gene, clone size, CDR3 DNA, CDR3 protein. D genes are given only for firm matches. Clone size is shown for a subset of rows, as once, few, many or a class of expanded clone.

TRBJ2-1 TRBD2 TRBV30 . TGTGCCTGGAGAAGCGGGGGGGGCAATGAGCAGTTCTTC CAWRSGGGNEQFF
TRBJ1-4 . TRBV28 once TGTGCCAGCAGTTTATTACAGGAGACAAGGGAAAAACTGTTTTTT CASSLLQETREKLFF
TRBJ1-4 . TRBV7-9 . TGTGCCAGCAGTCCCCAGGGCGCAACTAATGAAAAACTGTTTTTT CASSPQGATNEKLFF
TRBJ1-1 . TRBV5-8 . TGTGCCAGCAGCTTGGGCAGGGAATGGGACACTGAAGCTTTCTTT CASSLGREWDTEAFF
TRBJ2-5 . TRBV6-5 once TGTGCCAGCAGGGAAGGACAGTACCAAGAGACCCAGTACTTC CASREGQYQETQYF
TRBJ2-7 TRBD1 TRBV5-4 . TGTGCCAGCAGCCGCAACAGGGGTTTAGGTGGCGAGCAGTACTTC CASSRNRGLGGEQYF
TRBJ1-6 . TRBV2 . TGTGCCAGCACCAGGGGATCTCGGAATTCACCCCTCCACTTT CASTRGSRNSPLHF
TRBJ2-7 . TRBV7-2 few TGTGCCAGCAGCCCCGGGACACCCAGTTATGTGCAGTACTTC CASSPGTPSYVQYF
TRBJ1-3 . TRBV25-1 . TGTGCCAGCAGTCTCCATGACAGAGGCCTCTCTGGAAACACCATATATTTT CASSLHDRGLSGNTIYF
TRBJ1-2 . TRBV10-2 . TGCGCCAGCAGCGCCCAGGGCCCTAGAGGCTACACCTTC CASSAQGPRGYTF
TRBJ2-3 . TRBV6-5 . TGTGCCAGCAGTTACTCTCGGGGGGCGGTCACAGATACGCAGTATTTT CASSYSRGAVTDTQYF
TRBJ1-2 TRBD1 TRBV30 . TGTGCCTGGAGTTTCCTGGACAGGGTACACTATGGCTACACCTTC CAWSFLDRVHYGYTF
TRBJ2-5 . TRBV7-2 . TGTGCCAGCAGCTTTATTCTAGGAGAGACCCAGTACTTC CASSFILGETQYF
TRBJ1-2 TRBD1 TRBV7-8 . TGTGCCAGCAGCTTACTTGGGGGGTCCGGGACAGGGGTAATCTATGGCTACACCTTC CASSLLGGSGTGVIYGYTF
TRBJ2-7 . TRBV5-1 once TGCGCCAGCAGCTCAGAGCGGGCCTGGGACGAGCAGTACTTC CASSSERAWDEQYF
TRBJ1-5 TRBD1 TRBV2 . TGTGCCAGCATGGGCCACAGGGGGGGCAATCAGCCCCAGCATTTT CASMGHRGGNQPQHF
TRBJ1-1 . TRBV5-1 . TGCGCCAGCAGCTTGGCTCTTGGAGCCACTGAAGCTTTCTTT CASSLALGATEAFF
TRBJ1-5 TRBD1 TRBV5-6 . TGTGCCAGCAGCTACCGACAGGGAAACAGCAATCAGCCCCAGCATTTT CASSYRQGNSNQPQHF
TRBJ2-3 TRBD2 TRBV4-2 . TGTGCCAGCAGCCAAGAAGGCAAGCGGGGGATTCGGACGGATACGCAGTATTTT CASSQEGKRGIRTDTQYF
TRBJ2-7 . TRBV20-1 . TGCAGTGCAGGACTTAACTACGAGCAGTACTTC CSAGLNYEQYF
TRBJ1-2 . TRBV9 . TGTGCCAGCAGCGTGAGACAGGAAACAACCCCAAACTATGGCTACACCTTC CASSVRQETTPNYGYTF
TRBJ2-3 TRBD2 TRBV11-3 . TGTGCCAGCAGCCTGGGACTAGCTACTTCGGATACGCAGTATTTT CASSLGLATSDTQYF
TRBJ2-5 TRBD2 TRBV29-1 . TGCAGCGTAGGCGAGACTAGCGGAGTACAAGAGACCCAGTACTTC CSVGETSGVQETQYF
TRBJ1-5 . TRBV7-2 once TGTGCCAGCAGCTTAGGTCAGTACAATCAGCCCCAGCATTTT CASSLGQYNQPQHF
TRBJ2-1 . TRBV7-8 . TGTGCCAGCAGCCCGAGTAGGGGGGGTTACAATGAGCAGTTCTTC CASSPSRGGYNEQFF
TRBJ2-1 TRBD1 TRBV4-3 . TGCGCCAGCAGCCAAGGGTCACAGGGGGCGGGTAATGAGCAGTTCTTC CASSQGSQGAGNEQFF
TRBJ2-1 . TRBV5-1 . TGCGCCAGCAGCCGGGACTTCTCCTACAATGAGCAGTTCTTC CASSRDFSYNEQFF
TRBJ1-2 TRBD1 TRBV27 . TGTGCCAGCAGTCCGGGGACAGGGAGGACTAACTATGGCTACACCTTC CASSPGTGRTNYGYTF